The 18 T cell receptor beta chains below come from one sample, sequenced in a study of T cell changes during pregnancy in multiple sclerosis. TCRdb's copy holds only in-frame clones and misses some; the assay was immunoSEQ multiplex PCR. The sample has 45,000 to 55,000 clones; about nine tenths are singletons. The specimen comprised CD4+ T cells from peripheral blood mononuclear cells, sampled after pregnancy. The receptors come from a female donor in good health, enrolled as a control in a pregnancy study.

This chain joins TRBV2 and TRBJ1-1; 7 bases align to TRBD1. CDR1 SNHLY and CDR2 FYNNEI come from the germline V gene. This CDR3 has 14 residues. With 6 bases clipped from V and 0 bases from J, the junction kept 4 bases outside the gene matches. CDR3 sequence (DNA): TGTGCCAGCAGCCGGGACAGCTTGAACACTGAAGCTTTCTTT. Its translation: CASSRDSLNTEAFF.

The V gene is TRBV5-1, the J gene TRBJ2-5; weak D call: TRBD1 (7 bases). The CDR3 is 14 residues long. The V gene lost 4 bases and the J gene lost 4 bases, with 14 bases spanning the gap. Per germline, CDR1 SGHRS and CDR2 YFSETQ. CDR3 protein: CASSGSGGGETQYF. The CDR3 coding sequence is TGCGCCAGCAGCGGGTCAGGGGGAGGAGAGACCCAGTACTTC.

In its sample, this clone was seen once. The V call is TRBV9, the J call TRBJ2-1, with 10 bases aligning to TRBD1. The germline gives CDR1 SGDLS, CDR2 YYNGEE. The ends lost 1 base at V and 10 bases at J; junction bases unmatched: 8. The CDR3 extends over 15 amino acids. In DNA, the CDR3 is TGTGCCAGCAGCGTAACCGGGACAGGGGTGGGAGAGCAGTTCTTC. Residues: CASSVTGTGVGEQFF.

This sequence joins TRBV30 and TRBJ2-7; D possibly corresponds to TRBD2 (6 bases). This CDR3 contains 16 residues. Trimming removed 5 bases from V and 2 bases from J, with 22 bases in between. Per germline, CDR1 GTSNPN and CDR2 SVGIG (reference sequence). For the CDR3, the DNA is TGTGCCTGGTGTCCCGCGCGGACTAACCGAGCCTACGAGCAGTACTTC. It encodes CAWCPARTNRAYEQYF.

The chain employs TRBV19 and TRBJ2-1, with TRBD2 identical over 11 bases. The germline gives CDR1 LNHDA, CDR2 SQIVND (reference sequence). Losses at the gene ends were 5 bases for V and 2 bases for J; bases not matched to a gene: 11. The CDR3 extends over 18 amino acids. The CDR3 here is CASSSSGDSGGAYNEQFF. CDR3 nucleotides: TGTGCCAGTAGTTCCTCGGGGGATAGCGGGGGGGCCTACAATGAGCAGTTCTTC.

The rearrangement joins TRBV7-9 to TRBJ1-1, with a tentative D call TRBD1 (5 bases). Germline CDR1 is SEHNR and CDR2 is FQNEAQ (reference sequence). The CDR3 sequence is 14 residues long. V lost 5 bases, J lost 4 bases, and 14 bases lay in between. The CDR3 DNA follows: TGTGCCAGCAGCGCAACCGGGACTCCCACTGAAGCTTTCTTT. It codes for CASSATGTPTEAFF.

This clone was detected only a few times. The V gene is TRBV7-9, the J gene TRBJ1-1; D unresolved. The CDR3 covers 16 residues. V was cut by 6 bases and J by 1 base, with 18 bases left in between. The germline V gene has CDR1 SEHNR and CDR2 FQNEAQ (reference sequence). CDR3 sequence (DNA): TGTGCCAGCAGTCTTGGTGCGGGGAGGCCGAACACTGAAGCTTTCTTT. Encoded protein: CASSLGAGRPNTEAFF.

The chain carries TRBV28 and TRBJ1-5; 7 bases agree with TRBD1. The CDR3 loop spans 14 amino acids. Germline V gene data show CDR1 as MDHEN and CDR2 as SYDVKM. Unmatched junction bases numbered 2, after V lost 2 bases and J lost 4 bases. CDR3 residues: CASSLAGGNQPQHF. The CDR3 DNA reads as TGTGCCAGCAGTTTAGCAGGGGGGAATCAGCCCCAGCATTTT.

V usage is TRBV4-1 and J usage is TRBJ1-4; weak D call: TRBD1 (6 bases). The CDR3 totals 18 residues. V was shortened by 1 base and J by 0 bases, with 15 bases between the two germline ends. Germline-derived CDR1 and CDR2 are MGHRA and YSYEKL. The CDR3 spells CASSQGRGGYATNEKLFF. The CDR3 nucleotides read TGCGCCAGCAGCCAAGGCAGGGGCGGGTATGCAACTAATGAAAAACTGTTTTTT.

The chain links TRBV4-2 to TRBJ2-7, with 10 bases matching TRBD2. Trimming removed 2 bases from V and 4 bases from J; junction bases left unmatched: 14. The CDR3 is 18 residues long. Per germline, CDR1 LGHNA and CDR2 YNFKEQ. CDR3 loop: CASSQFPLQRGGRYEQYF. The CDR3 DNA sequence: TGTGCCAGCAGCCAATTTCCCCTTCAGCGGGGGGGCCGTTACGAGCAGTACTTC.

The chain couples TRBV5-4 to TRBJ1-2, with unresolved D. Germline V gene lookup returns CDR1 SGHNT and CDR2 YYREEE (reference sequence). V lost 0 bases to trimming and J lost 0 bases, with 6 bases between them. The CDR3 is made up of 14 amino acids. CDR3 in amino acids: CASSLAPANYGYTF. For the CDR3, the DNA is TGTGCCAGCAGCTTGGCCCCAGCTAACTATGGCTACACCTTC.

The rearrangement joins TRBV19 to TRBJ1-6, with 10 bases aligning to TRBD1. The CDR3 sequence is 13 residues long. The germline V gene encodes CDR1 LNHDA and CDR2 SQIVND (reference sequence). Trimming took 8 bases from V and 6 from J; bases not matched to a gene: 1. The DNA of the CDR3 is TGTGCCAGTGGGGACAGGGGTAATTCACCCCTCCACTTT. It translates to CASGDRGNSPLHF.

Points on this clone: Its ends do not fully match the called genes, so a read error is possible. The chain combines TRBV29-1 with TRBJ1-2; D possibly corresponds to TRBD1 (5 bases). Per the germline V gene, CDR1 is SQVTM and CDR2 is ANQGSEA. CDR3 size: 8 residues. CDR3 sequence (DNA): TGCAGCGTTGAGGGGGGACTCTTC. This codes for CSVEGGLF.

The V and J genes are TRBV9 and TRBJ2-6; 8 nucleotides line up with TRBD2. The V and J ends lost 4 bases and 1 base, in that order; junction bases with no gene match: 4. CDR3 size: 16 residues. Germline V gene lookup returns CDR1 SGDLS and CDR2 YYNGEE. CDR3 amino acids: CASSLGLVSGANVLTF. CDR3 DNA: TGTGCCAGCAGCTTGGGACTAGTGTCTGGGGCCAACGTCCTGACTTTC.

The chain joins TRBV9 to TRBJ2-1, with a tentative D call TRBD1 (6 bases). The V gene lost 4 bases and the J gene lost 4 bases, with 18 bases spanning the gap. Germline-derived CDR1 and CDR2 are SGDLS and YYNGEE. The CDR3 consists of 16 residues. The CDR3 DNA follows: TGTGCCAGCAGCCCCAGGGACCTAAGGGGGTACAATGAGCAGTTCTTC. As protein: CASSPRDLRGYNEQFF.

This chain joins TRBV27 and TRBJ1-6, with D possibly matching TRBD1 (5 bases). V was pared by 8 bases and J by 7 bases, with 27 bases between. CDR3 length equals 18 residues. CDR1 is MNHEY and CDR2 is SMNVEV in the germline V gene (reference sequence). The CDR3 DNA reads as TGTGCCAGCCGCATGAGGTGGACAAGTCAAGATAAGAATTCACCCCTCCACTTT. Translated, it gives CASRMRWTSQDKNSPLHF.

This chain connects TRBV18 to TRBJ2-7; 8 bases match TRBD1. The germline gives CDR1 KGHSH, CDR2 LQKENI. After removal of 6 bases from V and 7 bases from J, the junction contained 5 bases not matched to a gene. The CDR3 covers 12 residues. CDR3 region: CASSQTGEEQYF. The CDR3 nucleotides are TGTGCCAGCTCGCAGACAGGGGAAGAGCAGTACTTC.

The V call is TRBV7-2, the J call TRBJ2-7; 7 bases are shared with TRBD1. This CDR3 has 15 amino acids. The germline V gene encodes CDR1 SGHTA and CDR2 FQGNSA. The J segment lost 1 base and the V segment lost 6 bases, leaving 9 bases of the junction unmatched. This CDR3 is CASRLRGLHSYEQYF. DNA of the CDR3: TGTGCCAGCAGGTTAAGGGGGCTCCATTCCTACGAGCAGTACTTC.